This TCR beta chain derives from a study of control samples from healthy donors and cancer patients. The table came from immunoSEQ multiplex PCR; TCRdb's copy has only in-frame clones and leaves some out. The data show under 95,000 clones, roughly nine tenths seen once. The CDR3 loop spans 15 amino acids. Germline values: CDR1 SGHAT, CDR2 FQNNGV. Trimming pared 2 bases from V and 5 bases from J, leaving 10 bases between. This receptor was obtained from a woman in her 30s in good health. The sample taken for sequencing was blood. This chain links TRBV11-2 with TRBJ1-6, with D possibly matching TRBD1 (5 bases). CDR3 bases: TGTGCCAGCAGCTTATGGGGGAGGAATAATTCACCCCTCCACTTT. Residues: CASSLWGRNNSPLHF. Full variable domain (rest looked up from reference TRBV11-2 and TRBJ1-6): EAGVAQSPRYKIIEKRQSVAFWCNPISGHATLYWYQQILGQGPKLLIQFQNNGVVDDSQLPKDRFSAERLKGVDSTLKIQPAKLEDSAVYLCASSLWGRNNSPLHFGNGTRLTVT.